The clone carrying this TCR beta chain is deemed medium-sized by its frequency. The antigen is undetermined. This record belongs to a study of CD8 T cells in cerebrospinal fluid in Alzheimer's disease. Study-wide findings and caveats: In mild cognitive impairment or Alzheimer's disease, the biggest CSF clone made up more TCRs than in controls.

CSF cells were profiled by 10X single-cell V(D)J and 5' expression. TCRdb re-called the 10x single-cell sequencing reads and gives one entry per CDR3 protein, without DNA. With approximately 1,500 distinct CDR3 sequences in the sample, the ten largest clones hold 8.8%. Confirmation of patient neurodegeneration relied on biomarkers such as neurofilament, amyloid-beta and tau. Germline values: CDR1 SGHRS, CDR2 YFSETQ. The length of the CDR3 is 15 residues. The sequence came from a human donor with mild cognitive impairment. Input material: cerebrospinal fluid. The chain links TRBV5-1 to TRBJ2-2. The CDR3 protein is CASSPQGFETGELFF.